The entry below describes one T cell receptor (beta chain). The antigen is undetermined. TCRs were amplified from approximately 600 ng gDNA of bulk tumor per sample. Several biopsies per primary tumor, spaced far apart, were taken during surgery. Samples came from untreated patients having curative surgery for newly diagnosed non-small cell lung cancer. Non-small cell lung cancer patients, newly diagnosed and having surgery with curative intent, served as donors. This sample was taken from a study of immune heterogeneity within non-small cell lung tumors. Across the whole study: There were several squamous cell carcinomas, roughly 10 non-squamous carcinomas and 1 tumor not otherwise specified.

Trimming shortened V by 8 bases and J by 4 bases, and 21 bases separated the two germline ends. Germline lookup yields CDR1 DFQATT and CDR2 SNEGSKA (reference sequence). The CDR3 has 14 amino acids. For the TCR beta CDR3, multiplex PCR with 32 V and 13 J primers performed the amplification. TCRdb itself ran the multiplex PCR reads through MiXCR, one entry per CDR3 protein. The sample yields 2,000 to 2,500 distinct CDR3 sequences, 34% seen once. Study findings and constraints: Tumor sites within a patient were found to share identical dominant CDR3 beta clonotypes, and site-unique high-frequency clones were also present. Local T-cell clonality tracked local tumor mutational burden; the correlation was moderate but significant (R roughly 0.37).

This chain joins TRBV20-1 and TRBJ2-7, with a possible D match to TRBD1 (6 bases). Material for sequencing was lung tumor tissue. The sequence derives from a man aged 65 to 85 with non-small cell lung cancer. The CDR3 coding sequence is TGCAGTTCGAACGCGGCAACAGGGTTTTACGAGCAGTACTTC. It specifies CSSNAATGFYEQYF.